This T cell receptor beta chain was obtained from a study of PD-L1 blockade in urothelial cancer. The trim removed 0 bases at V and 5 bases at J, leaving 2 bases unmatched. Germline V gives CDR1 SGHRS, CDR2 YFSETQ. The CDR3 consists of 13 residues. The repertoire was sequenced with immunoSEQ multiplex PCR; TCRdb's copy has only in-frame clones and lacks some. The profile covers tens of thousands of clones, with approximately 77% appearing a single time and 2.7% taken by the ten largest. The V and J genes are TRBV5-1 and TRBJ2-7; 7 nucleotides align to TRBD1. The sample consisted of PBMCs, taken around atezolizumab (anti-PD-L1) treatment. This TCR derives from a man aged 70 or older with urothelial cancer. The CDR3 loop is CASSLGQGDEQYF. The CDR3 DNA follows: TGCGCCAGCAGCTTGGGGCAGGGGGACGAGCAGTACTTC.